The 30 T cell receptor beta chains given below trace back to one sample, sequenced in a study of cytomegalovirus exposure and HLA in healthy donors. 13 Jbeta primers and 60 Vbeta primers were used for the PCR. The table came from immunoSEQ multiplex PCR; TCRdb's copy has only in-frame clones and leaves some out. The top ten clones hold more than 3% of a sample with some 160,000 clones, roughly 80% of them seen once. The specimen sequenced was PBMCs. These receptors all come from a male donor in good health and CMV-seronegative.

The J gene is TRBJ2-7, the V gene TRBV7-8, with 7 bases identical to TRBD2. The CDR3 totals 15 residues. The junction had 7 bases not matched to a gene; V was cut back by 5 bases and J by 0 bases. Germline CDR1 is SGHVS and CDR2 is FQNEAQ. The CDR3 region is CASSASGVSSYEQYF. CDR3 nucleotides: TGTGCCAGCAGCGCCAGCGGGGTAAGCTCCTACGAGCAGTACTTC.

The V gene is TRBV2, the J gene TRBJ1-5, with unresolved D. The V end was cut by 9 bases, the J end by 3 bases, with 12 bases between. This CDR3 has 13 residues. Looked up from germline, CDR1 is SNHLY and CDR2 is FYNNEI. The CDR3 spells CASQRENNQPQHF. Here the CDR3 DNA reads TGTGCCAGTCAACGAGAGAACAATCAGCCCCAGCATTTT.

V usage is TRBV7-6 and J usage is TRBJ2-5; 13 positions agree with TRBD2. Germline lookup yields CDR1 SGHVS and CDR2 FNYEAQ. CDR3 length: 17 amino acids. V shed 3 bases, J shed 2 bases, and the junction held 6 bases outside the gene matches. In DNA, the CDR3 is TGTGCCAGCAGCTTTGGGACTAGCGGGGTGAATCAAGAGACCCAGTACTTC. Translated, it gives CASSFGTSGVNQETQYF.

The gene calls are TRBV28 and TRBJ1-6, with D tentatively TRBD1 (6 bases). The CDR3 has 13 amino acids. The V end lost 7 bases, the J end lost 5 bases, and 9 bases lay between the germline ends. Germline lookup yields CDR1 MDHEN and CDR2 SYDVKM. In DNA, the CDR3 is TGTGCCAGCATTCAGGGGCATAATTCACCCCTCCACTTT. Encoded protein: CASIQGHNSPLHF.

The V gene is TRBV27, the J gene TRBJ2-7; 8 bases are shared with TRBD2. In germline, CDR1 is MNHEY, CDR2 SMNVEV (reference sequence). The CDR3 contains 18 residues. V was clipped by 6 bases and J by 6 bases; unmatched bases: 22. The CDR3 bases are TGTGCCAGCAGACCACGGCTAAGGAGCCCAGCGGGAGAACGCGAGCAGTACTTC. Translated: CASRPRLRSPAGEREQYF.

The chain employs TRBV27 and TRBJ1-2; perhaps TRBD1 as D (5 bases). Germline V gene data show CDR1 as MNHEY and CDR2 as SMNVEV (reference sequence). Trimming removed 5 bases from V and 5 bases from J, with 18 bases in between. There are 15 residues in the CDR3. The CDR3 sequence is CASSPWGGGGYGYTF. CDR3 nucleotides: TGTGCCAGCAGTCCTTGGGGGGGAGGTGGATATGGCTACACCTTC.

This clone has just a few counts. This chain uses TRBV6-5 with TRBJ1-5; D ambiguous. CDR1 and CDR2 (germline): MNHEY, SVGAGI. There are 15 residues in the CDR3. The V gene lost 7 bases and the J gene lost 5 bases, with 18 bases spanning the gap. The CDR3 DNA reads TGTGCCAGCACCCGAGGGTCAGTTAGTGATCAGCCCCAGCATTTT. Its translation: CASTRGSVSDQPQHF.

The chain employs TRBV4-1 and TRBJ2-7; D is possibly TRBD1 (7 bases). The CDR3 is 18 residues long. Per the germline V gene, CDR1 is MGHRA and CDR2 is YSYEKL. Trimming took off 4 bases at V and 0 bases at J, with 22 bases between the two ends. In DNA, the CDR3 is TGCGCCAGCAGCCTTCGGATAGGGGGCAGGGACTTCTCCTACGAGCAGTACTTC. As protein: CASSLRIGGRDFSYEQYF.

In the case of this clone: This specimen includes other DNA sequences encoding the same CDR3. The rearrangement uses TRBV27 and TRBJ1-1; 8 bases line up with TRBD1. V lost 5 bases and J lost 0; bases outside the gene matches: 5. Germline V gene sequence: CDR1 MNHEY, CDR2 SMNVEV (reference sequence). The CDR3 is 15 residues long. The CDR3: CASSLRTGLNTEAFF. As DNA, the CDR3 is TGTGCCAGCAGTCTACGGACAGGGCTGAACACTGAAGCTTTCTTT.

The rearrangement joins TRBV19 to TRBJ2-4, with 9 nucleotides matching TRBD1. V shed 7 bases, J shed 7 bases, and the junction held 8 bases outside the gene matches. This CDR3 spans 14 amino acids. Per germline, CDR1 LNHDA and CDR2 SQIVND (reference sequence). The DNA for the CDR3 is TGTGCCAGTACCTGGGGACAGGGTAGTAACATTCAGTACTTC. It codes for CASTWGQGSNIQYF.

This chain connects TRBV6-1 to TRBJ1-2; D is perhaps TRBD1 (5 bases). Between the trimmed V and J ends, which lost 3 bases and 5 bases, there was a span of 16 bases. The CDR3 has 15 amino acids. Germline values: CDR1 MNHNS, CDR2 SASEGT. CDR3 residues: CASSDYSGGAYGYTF. For the CDR3, the DNA is TGTGCCAGCAGTGACTACTCCGGCGGGGCTTATGGCTACACCTTC.

The V and J genes are TRBV6-5 and TRBJ2-5; 8 nucleotides agree with TRBD1. The better agreement between TRBJ2-7 and the DNA end casts doubt on the J call. The CDR3 length is 14 residues. Germline-derived CDR1 and CDR2 are MNHEY and SVGAGI. CDR3 bases: TGTGCCAGCAGCCAGACAGGGGCGGCCTACGAGCAGTACTTC. Its protein product is CASSQTGAAYEQYF.

V and J are TRBV29-1 and TRBJ2-7; 13 positions agree with TRBD2. The V and J ends lost 6 bases and 0 bases, in that order; junction bases with no gene match: 5. Germline V gives CDR1 SQVTM, CDR2 ANQGSEA. The CDR3 covers 15 residues. CDR3 protein: CSVGTSGDPSYEQYF. CDR3 DNA: TGCAGCGTAGGGACTAGCGGGGACCCCTCCTACGAGCAGTACTTC.

The chain joins TRBV4-2 to TRBJ1-2; D unclear. Germline lookup yields CDR1 LGHNA and CDR2 YNFKEQ. V lost 0 bases, J lost 4 bases, and 12 bases lay in between. This CDR3 is 15 amino acids long. The CDR3 DNA reads as TGTGCCAGCAGCCAAGAAGGCACCGACTTCTATGGCTACACCTTC. Protein: CASSQEGTDFYGYTF.

This clone was seen only a few times. The chain couples TRBV18 to TRBJ1-1; 10 positions agree with TRBD1. The length of the CDR3 is 15 residues. Looked up from germline, CDR1 is KGHSH and CDR2 is LQKENI. The junction had 11 bases not matched to a gene; V was cut back by 5 bases and J by 8 bases. The CDR3 loop reads CASSSTGGKSKEAFF. CDR3 nucleotide sequence: TGTGCCAGCTCATCGACAGGGGGCAAATCGAAGGAAGCTTTCTTT.

V and J are TRBV6-5 and TRBJ2-1; 10 bases fit TRBD2. The CDR3 has 15 residues. CDR1 MNHEY and CDR2 SVGAGI come from the germline V gene. V gave up 6 bases and J gave up 4 bases; unmatched junction bases: 6. The CDR3: CASSHGLAVYNEQFF. Written as DNA, the CDR3 is TGTGCCAGCAGCCACGGACTAGCGGTTTACAATGAGCAGTTCTTC.

This chain joins TRBV4-2 and TRBJ2-1; perhaps TRBD2 as D (5 bases). This CDR3 contains 18 residues. The germline V gene has CDR1 LGHNA and CDR2 YNFKEQ. Trimming stripped 0 bases from V and 0 bases from J, with 15 bases between. CDR3 region: CASSQDILGGGSYNEQFF. The CDR3 coding sequence is TGTGCCAGCAGCCAAGATATTTTAGGCGGAGGCTCCTACAATGAGCAGTTCTTC.

The rearrangement uses TRBV15 and TRBJ2-7, with 7 bases fitting TRBD2. The CDR3 is 15 amino acids. The ends lost 4 bases at V and 3 bases at J; junction bases unmatched: 9. CDR1 and CDR2 from the germline V gene are LNHNV and YYDKDF (reference sequence). DNA for the CDR3: TGTGCCACCAGCACCCTGGGTCGGGGGGACTACGAGCAGTACTTC. As protein: CATSTLGRGDYEQYF.

This clone was found once. As DNA, the CDR3 is TGCAGTGCTATACAGGGGTACGGCTACACCTTC. This translates into CSAIQGYGYTF. The chain uses TRBV20-1 and TRBJ1-2; 7 positions agree with TRBD1. This CDR3 has 11 amino acids. In germline, CDR1 is DFQATT, CDR2 SNEGSKA (reference sequence). V lost 4 bases to trimming and J lost 8 bases; unmatched junction nucleotides: 4.

This rearrangement joins TRBV4-1 to TRBJ2-7, with 7 bases aligning to TRBD1. The V segment lost 0 bases and the J segment 3 bases; nucleotides outside the gene matches: 2. The CDR3 loop spans 14 amino acids. The germline V gene has CDR1 MGHRA and CDR2 YSYEKL. The CDR3 reads CASSQERQGYEQYF. The CDR3 DNA reads as TGCGCCAGCAGCCAAGAGAGACAGGGCTACGAGCAGTACTTC.

The chain carries TRBV28 and TRBJ1-1; tentative D call: TRBD1 (6 bases). CDR1 is MDHEN, CDR2 SYDVKM, per germline. Trimming left V 5 bases short and J 0 bases short, with 10 bases between. The CDR3 has 14 amino acids. The CDR3 sequence: CASSPGQLNTEAFF. In DNA form, the CDR3 reads TGTGCCAGCAGTCCCGGACAGCTGAACACTGAAGCTTTCTTT.

V and J are TRBV7-9 and TRBJ2-5, with 7 bases lining up with TRBD2. The CDR3 is made up of 15 amino acids. The trim removed 5 bases at V and 2 bases at J, leaving 8 bases unmatched. Germline lookup yields CDR1 SEHNR and CDR2 FQNEAQ (reference sequence). As DNA, the CDR3 is TGTGCCAGCAGCCAAGAACTAGCGAGACAAGAGACCCAGTACTTC. Translated, it gives CASSQELARQETQYF.

The chain is built from TRBV15 and TRBJ1-1; D is perhaps TRBD1 (5 bases). Germline CDR1 and CDR2: LNHNV and YYDKDF (reference sequence). Between the trimmed V and J ends, which lost 0 bases and 5 bases, there was a span of 13 bases. The CDR3 is 15 amino acids. CDR3 in amino acids: CATSRDRDSRTEAFF. DNA for the CDR3: TGTGCCACCAGCAGAGATCGAGACAGTCGAACTGAAGCTTTCTTT.

This clone was recorded once. V is TRBV6-1 and J is TRBJ1-2; 7 positions agree with TRBD1. The length of the CDR3 is 15 residues. CDR1 is MNHNS and CDR2 is SASEGT in the germline V gene. The V segment lost 6 bases and the J segment 6 bases; nucleotides outside the gene matches: 13. The CDR3 is CASRGPLTGYDGYTF. The CDR3 DNA sequence: TGTGCCAGCAGGGGCCCCTTGACAGGGTATGATGGCTACACCTTC.

The chain couples TRBV5-6 to TRBJ1-1; D call uncertain. Germline CDR1 and CDR2: SGHDT and YYEEEE. Trimming took off 2 bases at V and 4 bases at J, with 12 bases between the two ends. The CDR3 length is 14 residues. In DNA, the CDR3 is TGTGCCAGCAGCTTTTGGGCGGGAAGCACTGAAGCTTTCTTT. This gives the protein CASSFWAGSTEAFF.

V and J are TRBV21-1 and TRBJ2-6; TRBD1, as called in the table, went unchecked against the DNA. TRBV21-1 is tagged as a pseudogene. This CDR3 has 19 residues. The CDR3 bases are TGTGCCAGCAGCAAACTCCGGGACAGGGGGCCATTTGGGGCCAACGTCCTGACTTTC. Translated: CASSKLRDRGPFGANVLTF.

The CDR3 protein is CASSPGGSGTDTQYF. As DNA, the CDR3 is TGTGCCAGCAGCCCTGGTGGTAGCGGCACAGATACGCAGTATTTT. The chain couples TRBV14 to TRBJ2-3, with D tentatively TRBD2 (5 bases). Trimming shortened V by 4 bases and J by 1 base, and 12 bases separated the two germline ends. The CDR3 contains 15 residues. Germline V CDR1 and CDR2: SGHDN, FVKESK.

This clone was seen more than once but under ten times. The chain links TRBV5-1 to TRBJ2-7; D gene uncertain. Between the trimmed V and J ends, which lost 1 base and 0 bases, there was a span of 17 bases. This CDR3 is 17 amino acids long. CDR1 is SGHRS and CDR2 is YFSETQ in the germline V gene. CDR3 DNA sequence: TGCGCCAGCAGCTTGTCATTTGGTGCGGCGAGCTCCTACGAGCAGTACTTC. Its protein is CASSLSFGAASSYEQYF.

This clone was seen a handful of times. The chain links TRBV6-1 to TRBJ1-1; 8 positions agree with TRBD1. The CDR3 extends over 15 amino acids. The V gene's germline CDR1 is MNHNS and CDR2 SASEGT. J gave up 7 bases and V 2 bases, and 9 bases lay outside the gene matches. The CDR3 nucleotides read TGTGCCAGCAGTGAAATCGGCAGGGGGCTTATTGAAGCTTTCTTT. This sequence encodes CASSEIGRGLIEAFF.

The table lists this clone with a count of one. V usage is TRBV9 and J usage is TRBJ2-2, with a possible D match to TRBD2 (6 bases). CDR1 and CDR2 (germline): SGDLS, YYNGEE. This CDR3 has 16 amino acids. V was shortened by 3 bases and J by 3 bases, with 15 bases between the two germline ends. CDR3 residues: CASSGESGDYTGELFF. As DNA, the CDR3 is TGTGCCAGCAGCGGGGAATCGGGGGACTACACCGGGGAGCTGTTTTTT.